This is a list of T cell receptor beta chains from one sample in a study of T cell clonotyping in hematopoietic cell transplantation. Produced via immunoSEQ multiplex PCR; TCRdb's table is partial and in-frame only. The sample holds 13,000 or so clones, 80% to 95% seen once. Source: PBMCs, taken 100 days after allogeneic stem cell transplant. All receptors derive from a female patient aged 50 to 65 who had an allogeneic stem cell transplant from an unrelated donor, so the T cells may come from the graft donor. Some clones in this sample may be carry-over from other donors' samples. Both conserved end residues are part of each CDR3. The D gene is left open where the match is weak. Clone size is not always given. Where it is, it says once, few, many or a class for expanded clones.

size	V	D	J	DNA	CDR3
-	TRBV28	-	TRBJ1-4	TGTGCCAGCAGTTGGGCCGGCGGCGCTAGAGCAACTAATGAAAAACTGTTTTTT	CASSWAGGARATNEKLFF
-	TRBV4-2	-	TRBJ1-2	TGTGCCAGCAGCTCCGGGGGGAGTGGTGGCTACACCTTC	CASSSGGSGGYTF
-	TRBV19	-	TRBJ1-5	TGTGCCAGTACCGTCGGGGGGTTCAGCAATCAGCCCCAGCATTTT	CASTVGGFSNQPQHF
-	TRBV21-1	-	TRBJ1-5	TGTGCCAGCAGCTCACGGGACGGTAATCAGCCCCAGCATTTT	CASSSRDGNQPQHF
few	TRBV7-6	-	TRBJ1-1	TGTGCCAGCAGCCCGGGAGGATACACTGAAGCTTTCTTT	CASSPGGYTEAFF
-	TRBV4-2	TRBD2	TRBJ2-1	TGTGCCAGCAGCCAAGAGGGTAGCGGGAGGAGGAACAATGAGCAGTTCTTC	CASSQEGSGRRNNEQFF
-	TRBV28	TRBD1	TRBJ2-4	TGTGCCAGCAGGGGCCGAGAGGGGGCGCGATTCAACATTCAGTACTTC	CASRGREGARFNIQYF
once	TRBV28	-	TRBJ2-3	TGTGCCAGCAATCCAGTCCTAGTCCTTGGACCCACAGATACGCAGTATTTT	CASNPVLVLGPTDTQYF
-	TRBV5-6	-	TRBJ2-2	TGTGCCAGCAGCTTGGATGGCAGATACACCGGGGAGCTGTTTTTT	CASSLDGRYTGELFF
-	TRBV29-1	TRBD1	TRBJ2-1	TGCAGCGTTGCCTTCAGACAGGGGGCGCTTGATGAGCAGTTCTTC	CSVAFRQGALDEQFF
-	TRBV19	-	TRBJ1-1	TGTGCCAGTAGCCTTATGGGGGGGGGACAAACTGAAGCTTTCTTT	CASSLMGGGQTEAFF
-	TRBV5-6	-	TRBJ2-7	TGTGCCAGCAGCTTGGACAGGAAGTCCTACGAGCAGTACTTC	CASSLDRKSYEQYF
-	TRBV5-4	-	TRBJ1-2	TGTGCCAGCAGCTTGGGGGGTTCCTATGGCTACACCTTC	CASSLGGSYGYTF
-	TRBV7-9	TRBD1	TRBJ2-5	TGTGCCAGCAGCTTAGAGCTGACAGGGGAAGTCCAAGAGACCCAGTACTTC	CASSLELTGEVQETQYF
-	TRBV4-1	TRBD1	TRBJ1-1	TGCGCCAGCAGCCAAACGGAGACAGGGTGGATGAACACTGAAGCTTTCTTT	CASSQTETGWMNTEAFF
-	TRBV7-9	-	TRBJ2-3	TGTGCCAGCAGCCCGGGGGCGGGGGTAGCAGATACGCAGTATTTT	CASSPGAGVADTQYF
-	TRBV6-5	-	TRBJ1-3	TGTGCCAGCAGTTACTTCGGGGGTTTAGGAAACACCATATATTTT	CASSYFGGLGNTIYF
-	TRBV6-5	-	TRBJ2-3	TGTGCCAGCAGTCAGCGGAGTCTGTACACAGATACGCAGTATTTT	CASSQRSLYTDTQYF
-	TRBV14	-	TRBJ1-2	TGTGCCAGCAGCCAGTATGGAGTCCGGGCCTCGTCGTACACCTTC	CASSQYGVRASSYTF
-	TRBV18	TRBD2	TRBJ2-7	TGTGCCAGCTCACTGGGGACTAGCGGGAGTCTCCACGAGCAGTACTTC	CASSLGTSGSLHEQYF
once	TRBV6-6	-	TRBJ2-7	TGTGCCAGCACCAGAGGCGGGAACGAGCAGTACTTC	CASTRGGNEQYF
-	TRBV6-5	TRBD1	TRBJ1-5	TGTGCCAGCAGTTCCGCGACAGGGAATCAGCCCCAGCATTTT	CASSSATGNQPQHF
-	TRBV4-2	TRBD2	TRBJ2-2	TGTGCCAGCAGCCCGGGACTAGCGGGGCAGTCCACCGGGGAGCTGTTTTTT	CASSPGLAGQSTGELFF
-	TRBV5-6	-	TRBJ1-1	TGTGCCAGCAGCTTGGCCTTTAGAGAAGCTTTCTTT	CASSLAFREAFF
-	TRBV19	-	TRBJ2-2	TGTGCCAGTAGTATCTGGCGGAACACCGGGGAGCTGTTTTTT	CASSIWRNTGELFF
-	TRBV30	-	TRBJ2-5	TGTGCCTGGAGTTCAGGCTGGTTCCAAGAGACCCAGTACTTC	CAWSSGWFQETQYF